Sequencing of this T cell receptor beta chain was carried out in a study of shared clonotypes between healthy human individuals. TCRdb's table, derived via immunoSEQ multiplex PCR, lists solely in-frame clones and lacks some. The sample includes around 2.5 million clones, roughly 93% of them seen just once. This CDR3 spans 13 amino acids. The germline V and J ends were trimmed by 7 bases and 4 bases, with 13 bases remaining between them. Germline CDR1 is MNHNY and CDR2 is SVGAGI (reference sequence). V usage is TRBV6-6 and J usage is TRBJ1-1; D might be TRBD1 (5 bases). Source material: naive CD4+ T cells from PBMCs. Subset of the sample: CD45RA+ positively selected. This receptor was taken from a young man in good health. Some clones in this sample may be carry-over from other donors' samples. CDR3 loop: CASNQLRGTEAFF. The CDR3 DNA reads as TGTGCCAGCAACCAATTGAGGGGCACTGAAGCTTTCTTT.